This T cell receptor beta chain was recovered during a study of OX40 agonist ivuxolimab in advanced cancers. Note on this clone: Its antigen is currently unknown.

Data came from immunoSEQ multiplex PCR; TCRdb stores just in-frame clones and leaves some out. The sample records about 98,000 clones, about 88% being singletons. In germline, CDR1 is MNHEY, CDR2 SMNVEV (reference sequence). Trimming removed 5 bases from V and 4 bases from J, with 7 bases in between. The CDR3 is 12 amino acids. Study-wide points: The study observed clonal expansion of CD4+ and CD8+ blood T cells by week 6 at 0.1 to 3.0 mg/kg.

The sample was CD4+ or CD8+ T cells sorted from blood, taken in a trial of the OX40 agonist ivuxolimab. The chain has TRBV27 and TRBJ2-3; D is uncertain. This sequence was found in an adult with an advanced solid tumor such as melanoma, head and neck, liver or kidney cancer. This CDR3 is CASSRDSDTQYF. The CDR3 region has the DNA TGTGCCAGCAGTAGGGATTCAGATACGCAGTATTTT.